This T cell receptor beta chain originates from a study of Graves' ophthalmopathy and Graves' hyperthyroidism. Broader study findings: Ophthalmopathy progression cases were predicted by the model with 70.59% sensitivity and 72.22% specificity. Most clonotypes expanded in thyroid above 0.001 frequency were present in blood too.

The CDR3 is 13 residues long. The V end was cut by 5 bases, the J end by 1 base, with 12 bases between. Germline V gene sequence: CDR1 DFQATT, CDR2 SNEGSKA (reference sequence). The sample holds a few counts of this clonotype. The target antigen is unknown. The TCR beta CDR3 regions underwent amplification from RNA transcripts. HTBI primers were employed in first-round RT-PCR, then a second-round multiplex PCR followed. TCRdb re-analysed the multiplex PCR reads in MiXCR, keeping a single row per CDR3 protein. Of more than 1,000,000 distinct CDR3 sequences listed, roughly two fifths are singletons. Ages of hyperthyroidism patients ran from 18 to 65, and their diagnoses were new, under 2 months' duration. Exclusion covered patients with other autoimmune diseases or uncontrolled infections (as well as pregnancy or lactation).

The sequenced sample consisted of peripheral blood or thyroid tissue (not recorded which). The receptor was isolated from an adult man with Graves' hyperthyroidism. The gene calls are TRBV20-1 and TRBJ2-7; D gene uncertain. CDR3 protein: CSAPTLISYEQYF. CDR3 coding DNA: TGCAGTGCTCCCACCCTGATATCCTACGAGCAGTACTTC.